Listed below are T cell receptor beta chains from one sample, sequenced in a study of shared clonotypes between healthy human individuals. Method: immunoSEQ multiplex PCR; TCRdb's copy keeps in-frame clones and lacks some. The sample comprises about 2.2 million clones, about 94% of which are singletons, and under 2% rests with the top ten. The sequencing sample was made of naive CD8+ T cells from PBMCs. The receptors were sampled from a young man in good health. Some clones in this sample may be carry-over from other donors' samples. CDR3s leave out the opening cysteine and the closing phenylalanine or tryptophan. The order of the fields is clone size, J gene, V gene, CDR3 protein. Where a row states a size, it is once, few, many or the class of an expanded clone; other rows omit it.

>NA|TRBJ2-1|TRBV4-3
ASSHPPGQGPIVYNEQF
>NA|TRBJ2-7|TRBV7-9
ASSPRDDEQY
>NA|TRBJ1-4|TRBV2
ASSEKLFGMGGKKLF
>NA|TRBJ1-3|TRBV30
AWSVRTVPQAGNTIY
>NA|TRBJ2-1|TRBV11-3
ASSPSGRAYNEQF
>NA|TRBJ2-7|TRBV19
ASSPEMSYEQY
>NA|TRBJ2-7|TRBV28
ASSLLTREDTYPSYEQY
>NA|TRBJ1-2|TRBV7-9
ASSFSGEDYGYT
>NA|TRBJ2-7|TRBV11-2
ASSPRGEPYEQY
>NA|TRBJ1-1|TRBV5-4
ASSLGFKGEAF
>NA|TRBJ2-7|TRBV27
ASRPGALSYEQY
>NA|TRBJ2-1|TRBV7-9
ASRGGLYSNEQF
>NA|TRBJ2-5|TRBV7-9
ASSSPRLEETQY
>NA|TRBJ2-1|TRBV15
ATSRSGSSYNEQF
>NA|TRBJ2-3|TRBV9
ASSVARNSGTSTDTQY
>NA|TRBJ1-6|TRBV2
ASRGLNTSPLH
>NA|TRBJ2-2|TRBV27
ASSFRAGELF
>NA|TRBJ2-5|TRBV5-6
ASRWGTGWETQY
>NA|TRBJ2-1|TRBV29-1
SVVASVRYNEQF
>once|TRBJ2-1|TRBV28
ASSQILTSPEF
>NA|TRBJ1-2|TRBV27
ASSSSHRVPYGYT
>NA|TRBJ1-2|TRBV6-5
ASSYSYRVANYGYT
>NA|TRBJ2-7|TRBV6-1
ASSEFVGGAPYEQY
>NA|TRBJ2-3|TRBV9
ASRAGTSSADTQY
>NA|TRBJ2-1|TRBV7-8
ASSDTPGLAGGYNEQF
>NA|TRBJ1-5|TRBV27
ASSQDWNQPQH
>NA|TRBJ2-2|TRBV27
ASSPDRGGDTGELF
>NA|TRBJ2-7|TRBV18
ASSPPFSYEQY
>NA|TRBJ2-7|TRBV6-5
ASSPLLAGEGEQY
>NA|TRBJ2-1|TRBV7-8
ASSLGTFSYNEQF
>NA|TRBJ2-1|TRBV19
ASSYTSGLNEQF
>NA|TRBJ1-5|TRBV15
ATSREGQGRYQPQH
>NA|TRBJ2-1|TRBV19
ASSPLAGRIYNEQF
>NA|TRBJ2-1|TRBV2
ASSEWQGNEQF
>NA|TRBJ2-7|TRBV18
ASSPGAAGGHEQY
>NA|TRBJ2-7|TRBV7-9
ASSLVQGSPEQY
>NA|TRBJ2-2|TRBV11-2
ASSLGTTSSGELF
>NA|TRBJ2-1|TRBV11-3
ASSSISMEEQF
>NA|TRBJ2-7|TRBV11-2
ASSQDRGLSYEQY
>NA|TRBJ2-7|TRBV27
ASSLIAGAYEQY
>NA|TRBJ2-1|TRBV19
ASSIPVARYNEQF
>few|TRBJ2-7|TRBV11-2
ASSLDLKTGVSYEQY
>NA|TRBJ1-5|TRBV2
ASSDDPQGPNQPQH
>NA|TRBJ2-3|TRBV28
ASSFNGWPTDTQY
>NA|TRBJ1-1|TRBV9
ATKPGRLNTEAF
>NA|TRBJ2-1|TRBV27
ASSPHRASIPF
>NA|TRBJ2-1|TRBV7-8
ASSLGGLAYNEQF
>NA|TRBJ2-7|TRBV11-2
ASSLGMSSYEQY
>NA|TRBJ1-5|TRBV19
ATTTGNQPQH
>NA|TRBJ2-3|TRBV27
ASSPGQPFGDTQY
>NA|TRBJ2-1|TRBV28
ASSWTSGYNEQF
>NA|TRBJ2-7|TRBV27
ASSKLTTGGSPYEQY
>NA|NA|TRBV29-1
SGGGAYYEQY